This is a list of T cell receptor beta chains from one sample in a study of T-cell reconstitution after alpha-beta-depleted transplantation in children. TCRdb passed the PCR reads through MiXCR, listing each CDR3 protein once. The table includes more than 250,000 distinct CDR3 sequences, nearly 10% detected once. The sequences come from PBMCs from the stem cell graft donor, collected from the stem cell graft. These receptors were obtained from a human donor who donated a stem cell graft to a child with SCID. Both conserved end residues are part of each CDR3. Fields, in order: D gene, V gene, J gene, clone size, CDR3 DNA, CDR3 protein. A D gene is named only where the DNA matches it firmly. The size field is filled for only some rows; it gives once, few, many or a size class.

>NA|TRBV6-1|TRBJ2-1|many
TGTGCCAGCAGGGCAGCGTGGAGCTCCTACAATGAGCAGTTCTTC
CASRAAWSSYNEQFF
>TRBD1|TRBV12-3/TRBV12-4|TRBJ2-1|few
TGTGCCAGCAGTCAAGTTACAGGGGGCAAGGGTGAGCAGTTCTTC
CASSQVTGGKGEQFF
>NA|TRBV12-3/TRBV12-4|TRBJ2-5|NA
TGTGCCAGCTCTCCAGGGAGAAAGGAGACCCAGTACTTC
CASSPGRKETQYF
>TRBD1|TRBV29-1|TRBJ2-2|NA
TGCAGCGTCGGACAGGCCTTGAGTACCGGGGAGCTGTTTTTT
CSVGQALSTGELFF
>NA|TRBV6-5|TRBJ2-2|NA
TGTGCCAGCAGTTACACAGCGGCGAACACCGGGGAGCTGTTTTTT
CASSYTAANTGELFF
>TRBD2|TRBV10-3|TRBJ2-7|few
TGTGCCACCTTAAGGACTAGCGGGGATGGCGAGCAGTACTTC
CATLRTSGDGEQYF
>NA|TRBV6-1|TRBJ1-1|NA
TGTGCCAGCAGTCGAATTGGTACCGGTAGGAACACTGAAGCTTTCTTT
CASSRIGTGRNTEAFF
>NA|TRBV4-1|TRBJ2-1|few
TGCGCCAGCAGCCAGGGGGGGGGGCGTAACAATGAGCAGTTCTTC
CASSQGGGRNNEQFF
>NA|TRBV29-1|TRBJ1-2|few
TGCAGCGCCACGGGGGTCACAGACGGGTCCGGCTACACCTTC
CSATGVTDGSGYTF
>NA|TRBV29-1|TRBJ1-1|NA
TGCAGCGTCTCTCCGGGACAAGCTGAAGCTTTCTTT
CSVSPGQAEAFF
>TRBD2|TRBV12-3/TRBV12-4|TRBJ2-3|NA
TGTGCCAGCGGAACCGGGACTAGCTCCACAGATACGCAGTATTTT
CASGTGTSSTDTQYF
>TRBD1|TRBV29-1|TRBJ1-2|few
TGCAGCGTTGAAAACAGGGGGCTTATCTATGGCTACACCTTC
CSVENRGLIYGYTF
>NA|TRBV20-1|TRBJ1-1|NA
TGCAGTGCTAGAGATCTATCTAACACGAACACTGAAGCTTTCTTT
CSARDLSNTNTEAFF
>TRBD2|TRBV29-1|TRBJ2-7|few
TGCAGCGTTGTTAGACTAGCGGGGACCTACGAGCAGTACTTC
CSVVRLAGTYEQYF
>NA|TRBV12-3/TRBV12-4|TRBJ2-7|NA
TGTGCCAGCAGTTTAGGTTTTGGGCACGAGCAGTACTTC
CASSLGFGHEQYF
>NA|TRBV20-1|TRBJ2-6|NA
TGCAGTGCCACGGCGCCCTCTGGGGCCAACGTCCTGACTTTC
CSATAPSGANVLTF
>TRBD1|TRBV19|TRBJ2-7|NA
TGTGCCAGTATCGGGGACAGATTCTACGAGCAGTACTTC
CASIGDRFYEQYF
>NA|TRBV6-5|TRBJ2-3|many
TGTGCCAGCAGTTACCTCCAATACCGGGCAGATACGCAGTATTTT
CASSYLQYRADTQYF
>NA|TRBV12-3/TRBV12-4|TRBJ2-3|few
TGTGCCAGCAGTTTAGGGGCCCAAGATACGCAGTATTTT
CASSLGAQDTQYF
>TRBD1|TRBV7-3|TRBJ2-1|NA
TGTGCCAGCAGCTTAACCGGGACAGCCTCCTACAATGAGCAGTTCTTC
CASSLTGTASYNEQFF
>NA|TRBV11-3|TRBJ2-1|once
TGTGCCAGCAGCCAAGACATGGTTAGGGGTGAGCAGTTCTTC
CASSQDMVRGEQFF
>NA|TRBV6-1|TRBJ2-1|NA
TGTGCCAGCAGTGAACTGGGGTCCCAGCAGTTCTTC
CASSELGSQQFF
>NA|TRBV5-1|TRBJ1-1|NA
TGCGCCAGCAGCACCATAACGGGTAACACTGAAGCTTTCTTT
CASSTITGNTEAFF
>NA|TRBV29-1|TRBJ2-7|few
TGCAGCGTTGAGGAACAGGGCTACGAGCAGTACTTC
CSVEEQGYEQYF
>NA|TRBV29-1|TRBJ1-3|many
TGCAGCGTTGATATTCCTGGAAACACCATATATTTT
CSVDIPGNTIYF
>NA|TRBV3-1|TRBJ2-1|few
TGTGCCAGCAGCCAATTCGTAGGACAGTCTTACAATGAGCAGTTCTTC
CASSQFVGQSYNEQFF
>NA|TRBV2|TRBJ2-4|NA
TGTGCCAGCAGGGGGACTGGAAACATTCAGTACTTC
CASRGTGNIQYF
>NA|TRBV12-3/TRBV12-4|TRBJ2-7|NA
TGTGCCAGCAGGAAAAAGCAGGGGCGGTGGAGGAACGAGCAGTACTTC
CASRKKQGRWRNEQYF
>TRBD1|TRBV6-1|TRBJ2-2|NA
TGTGCCAGCAGTGAAGCAGTAGGGGGCTGCACCGGGGAGCTGTTTTTT
CASSEAVGGCTGELFF
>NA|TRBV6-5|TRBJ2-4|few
TGTGCCAGCAGCGCATTACAGGGTGCCAAAAACATTCAGTACTTC
CASSALQGAKNIQYF
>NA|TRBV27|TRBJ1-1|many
TGTGCCAGCAGTTTATACAGGGCCACTGAAGCTTTCTTT
CASSLYRATEAFF
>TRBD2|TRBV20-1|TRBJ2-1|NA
TGCAGTGCTGAAGTCACTAGCGGGGGGGATGAGCAGTTCTTC
CSAEVTSGGDEQFF
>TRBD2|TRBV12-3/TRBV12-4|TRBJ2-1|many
TGTGCCAGCAGAAGGGGGAGCGGGGGCTCCTACAATGAGCAGTTCTTC
CASRRGSGGSYNEQFF
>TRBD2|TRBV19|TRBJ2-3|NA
TGTGCCAGTCCCTATGCGGGGGGGCCCTTTCGAGGCACAGATACGCAGTATTTT
CASPYAGGPFRGTDTQYF
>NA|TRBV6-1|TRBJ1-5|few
TGTGCCAGCAGCCAAGCCCCCGATTATCAGCCCCAGCATTTT
CASSQAPDYQPQHF
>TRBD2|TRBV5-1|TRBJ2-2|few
TGCGCCAGCAGCTTCCTAGCGGGGATGACCGGGGAGCTGTTTTTT
CASSFLAGMTGELFF